This record covers a single TCR beta chain. Its specificity is not known. The sample comes from a study of CD8+CD57+ T cells in acquired aplastic anemia. In the study overall: Mean DNA quantity obtained from sorted CD4+ and CD8+ cells was around 3.2 ug.

General observations from the study: Patients were compared with controls for CD8+ Simpson's diversity, and no significant difference emerged. Found in both controls and patients were around 29 CD8+ CDR3 sequences.

Before being chosen for sequencing, patients had shown CD8+CD57+ cell expansion by flow cytometry. Every patient had severe acquired aplastic anemia. Investigators profiled TCR beta VDJ and CDR3 from genomic DNA template. TCRdb re-analysed the reads in MiXCR, keeping a single row per CDR3 protein. The sample consists of some 200,000 distinct CDR3 sequences, around 49% of them appearing once. Germline V gene sequence: CDR1 LNHNV, CDR2 YYDKDF (reference sequence). V lost 3 bases to trimming and J lost 3 bases, with 11 bases between them. The CDR3 sequence is 14 residues long. V usage is TRBV15 and J usage is TRBJ1-2; D possibly corresponds to TRBD1 (5 bases). The sequence was collected from a human donor with aplastic anemia. Sequenced input: sorted CD4+, CD8+, or CD8+CD57+ T cells (not recorded which) from PBMCs. CDR3 nucleotides: TGTGCCACCAGCAGCCGAACAGGAGACTATGGCTACACCTTC. Its protein is CATSSRTGDYGYTF.